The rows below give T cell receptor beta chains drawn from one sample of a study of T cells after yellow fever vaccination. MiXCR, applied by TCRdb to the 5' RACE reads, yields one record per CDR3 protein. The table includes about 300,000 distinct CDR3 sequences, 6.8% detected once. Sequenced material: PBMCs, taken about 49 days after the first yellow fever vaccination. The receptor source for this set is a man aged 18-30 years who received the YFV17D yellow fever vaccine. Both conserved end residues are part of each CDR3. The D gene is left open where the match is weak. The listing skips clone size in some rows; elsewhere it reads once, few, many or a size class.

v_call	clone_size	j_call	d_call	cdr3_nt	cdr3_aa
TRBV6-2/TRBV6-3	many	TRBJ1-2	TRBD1	TGTGCCAGCATTACAAGAGGACAGGGGGCGATTGGCTACACCTTC	CASITRGQGAIGYTF
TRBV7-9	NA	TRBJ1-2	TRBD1	TGTGCCAGCAGCCTCGCCCGGACAGGCCACTATGGCTACACCTTC	CASSLARTGHYGYTF
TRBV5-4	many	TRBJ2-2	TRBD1	TGTGCCAGCAGCTTGATAGATCGCAGGGGGATTTCGAACACCGGGGAGCTGTTTTTT	CASSLIDRRGISNTGELFF
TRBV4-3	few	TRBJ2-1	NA	TGCGCCAGCAGCCAAGATTGGGAAAGCTCCTACAATGAGCAGTTCTTC	CASSQDWESSYNEQFF
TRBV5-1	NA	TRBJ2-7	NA	TGCGCCAGCAAACTGGGTGGCTACGAGCAGTACTTC	CASKLGGYEQYF
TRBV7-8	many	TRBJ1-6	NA	TGTGCCAGCAGCTTAGAAGGGCAGGGCGATTCACCCCTCCACTTT	CASSLEGQGDSPLHF
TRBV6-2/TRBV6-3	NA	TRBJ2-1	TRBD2	TGTGCCAGCAGTTACCAAGCGGGGGGGAACAATGAGCAGTTCTTC	CASSYQAGGNNEQFF
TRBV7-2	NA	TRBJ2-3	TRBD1	TGTGCCAGCAGCTTAGTATGGACAGGGTCCTATACGCAGTATTTT	CASSLVWTGSYTQYF
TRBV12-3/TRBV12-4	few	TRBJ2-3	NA	TGTGCCAGCAACCCTGGGCGGGGAAGCACAGATACGCAGTATTTT	CASNPGRGSTDTQYF
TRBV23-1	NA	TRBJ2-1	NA	TGCGCCAGCAGTCAATCCCCAGGGCCAATCTTCCATGAGCAGTTCTTC	CASSQSPGPIFHEQFF
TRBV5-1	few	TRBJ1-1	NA	TGCGCCAGCAGCTCCCGAACGTGGGGTAACACTGAAGCTTTCTTT	CASSSRTWGNTEAFF
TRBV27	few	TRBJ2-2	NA	TGTGCCAGCAGTTCCGAACAGGGTACGAACACCGGGGAGCTGTTTTTT	CASSSEQGTNTGELFF
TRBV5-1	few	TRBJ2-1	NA	TGCGCCAGCAGCTCCGGGGACGGGTACAATGAGCAGTTCTTC	CASSSGDGYNEQFF
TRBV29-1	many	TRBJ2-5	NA	TGCAGCGTTGCGGCGCAAGAGACCCAGTACTTC	CSVAAQETQYF
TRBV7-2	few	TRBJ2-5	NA	TGTGCCAGCAGCTTAACGCTATGGGGAGAGACCCAGTACTTC	CASSLTLWGETQYF
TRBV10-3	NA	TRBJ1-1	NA	TGTGCCGTACGTAGGACAGACACTGAAGCTTTCTTT	CAVRRTDTEAFF
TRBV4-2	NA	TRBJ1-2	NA	TGTGCCAGCAGCCAAGTTTCACCGACCAACTATGGCTACACCTTC	CASSQVSPTNYGYTF
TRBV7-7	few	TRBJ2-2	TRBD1	TGTGCTAGCAGCTCGTGGGACAGGGGATATCCGAACACCGGGGAGCTGTTTTTT	CASSSWDRGYPNTGELFF
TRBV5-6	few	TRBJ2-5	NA	TGTGCCAGCAGCTTCCAGGGAAAAAAAGAGACCCAGTACTTC	CASSFQGKKETQYF
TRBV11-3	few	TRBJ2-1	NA	TGTGCCAGCAGCTTAGGGTGGGGCAGGGGAAAGCAGTTCTTC	CASSLGWGRGKQFF
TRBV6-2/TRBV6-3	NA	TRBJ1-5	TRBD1	TGTGCCAGCAGCTATCCGACAGGGGGCGCGTTTAGCAATCAGCCCCAGCATTTT	CASSYPTGGAFSNQPQHF
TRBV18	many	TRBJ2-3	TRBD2	TGTGCCAGCTCACCACGCGAGTGGCGGGAGCGAGATACGCAGTATTTT	CASSPREWRERDTQYF
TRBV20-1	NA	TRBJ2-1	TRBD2	TGCAGTGCTAATAGCGGGGGGGCCAGCAATGAGCAGTTCTTC	CSANSGGASNEQFF
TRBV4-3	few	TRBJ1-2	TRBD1	TGCGCCAGCAGCCAAGCCTCCCCCGGGACAGGGGGCTTCCATTATGGCTACACCTTC	CASSQASPGTGGFHYGYTF
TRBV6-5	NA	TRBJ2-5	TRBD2	TGTGCCAGCAGTTACTCAGGTAGCGGGGGCCTCCAAGAGACCCAGTACTTC	CASSYSGSGGLQETQYF
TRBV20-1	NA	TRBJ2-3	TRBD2	TGCAGTGCTAGAGATCCGGGACTAGCCCCAGATACGCAGTATTTT	CSARDPGLAPDTQYF
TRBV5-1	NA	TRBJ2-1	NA	TGCGCCAGCAGCTTCGGCCTGGGGGCGGGTGAGCAGTTCTTC	CASSFGLGAGEQFF
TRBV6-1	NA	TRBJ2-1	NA	TGTGCCAGCAGTCGACAGGCGAGCTCCTACAATGAGCAGTTCTTC	CASSRQASSYNEQFF
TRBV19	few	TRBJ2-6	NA	TGTGCCAGTAGTATAGATTATGTGAGCTCTGGGGCCAACGTCCTGACTTTC	CASSIDYVSSGANVLTF
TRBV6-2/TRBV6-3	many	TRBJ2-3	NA	TGTGCCAGCAGTTCCAATGAGGCCGATACGCAGTATTTT	CASSSNEADTQYF
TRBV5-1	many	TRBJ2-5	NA	TGCGCCAGCACTTGGGAAACCCAAGAGACCCAGTACTTC	CASTWETQETQYF
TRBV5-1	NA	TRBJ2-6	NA	TGCGCCAGCAGCTTGGATGGGCCCGGGGCCAACGTCCTGACTTTC	CASSLDGPGANVLTF
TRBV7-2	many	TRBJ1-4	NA	TGTGCCAGCAGCCCGGGAAGGCGTAATGAAAAACTGTTTTTT	CASSPGRRNEKLFF
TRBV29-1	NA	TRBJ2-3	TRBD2	TGCAGCGTTGCAGGGCGGCGGGGGGTCGGGAGAGATACGCAGTATTTT	CSVAGRRGVGRDTQYF
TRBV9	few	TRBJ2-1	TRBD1	TGTGCCAGCAGCGCCTCGACAGGGGACTTTGGTCATGAGCAGTTCTTC	CASSASTGDFGHEQFF
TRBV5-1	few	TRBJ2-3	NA	TGCGCCAGCAGCTCCCCGGGCCTGAGCACAGATACGCAGTATTTT	CASSSPGLSTDTQYF
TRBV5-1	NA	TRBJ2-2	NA	TGCGCCAGCAGCTTAACCTCGGGGGAGCTGTTTTTT	CASSLTSGELFF
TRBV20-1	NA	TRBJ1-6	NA	TGCAGTGCTGTAAGCAGGGATTCACCCCTCCACTTT	CSAVSRDSPLHF